This TCR beta chain is from a study of cytomegalovirus exposure and HLA in healthy donors. Study context: Earlier, 110 million or so unique TCR beta sequences were recovered from approximately 180 million T cells by an analysis.

The PCR made use of 60 Vbeta and 13 Jbeta primers. Sequencing was performed with immunoSEQ multiplex PCR; in TCRdb, only in-frame clones are kept and a portion is missing. This sample has 150,000 to 200,000 clones, with about four fifths found just once. This clone was detected only once. The antigen is not known. Study results and limitations: Across donors, presence/absence analyses took sequencing depth to be roughly uniform. In a later analysis, V- and J-gene trimming of beta chains associated with a DCLRE1C missense variant, replicated independently. Data from an earlier analysis indicated that most TCR beta V segments were productive either about 87% or about 30% of the time.

V trimming: 0 bases; J trimming: 2 bases; junction bases outside the gene matches: 6. The germline V gene has CDR1 SGHKS and CDR2 YYEKEE (reference sequence). This CDR3 is built from 16 residues. The rearrangement links TRBV5-5 to TRBJ2-5; TRBD2 agrees at 8 bases. The sequenced sample consisted of PBMCs. The origin of this receptor is a man aged 25 to 40 in good health and CMV-seronegative. The CDR3 nucleotides read TGTGCCAGCAGCTTGGACGGGAGGGCCCCACAAGAGACCCAGTACTTC. Translated: CASSLDGRAPQETQYF. Full variable domain (rest looked up from reference TRBV5-5 and TRBJ2-5): DAGVTQSPTHLIKTRGQQVTLRCSPISGHKSVSWYQQVLGQGPQFIFQYYEKEERGRGNFPDRFSARQFPNYSSELNVNALLLGDSALYLCASSLDGRAPQETQYFGPGTRLLVL.